This TCR beta chain came from a study of T cell responses to AZD1222 COVID-19 vaccine. Study outcomes and limitations: At baseline, just 5 or 6 AZD1222 recipients tested seropositive.

The assay was immunoSEQ multiplex PCR, and TCRdb's table has in-frame clones only and misses some. The sample holds approximately 140,000 clones, about 93% seen once. CDR3 length: 15 residues. V shed 5 bases and J shed 5 bases, with 18 bases lying between them. Germline loops: CDR1 SGHTA, CDR2 FQGNSA. On this clone: No antigen is known for it.

Sample: peripheral blood, taken on day 0 of AZD1222 vaccination. The receptor was derived from an adult in good health. The chain couples TRBV7-2 to TRBJ1-2; D is possibly TRBD1 (5 bases). For the CDR3, the DNA is TGTGCCAGCAGCCCCCGACAGAGTACTTTTTATGGCTACACCTTC. It encodes CASSPRQSTFYGYTF. Full variable domain (rest looked up from reference TRBV7-2 and TRBJ1-2): GAGVSQSPSNKVTEKGKDVELRCDPISGHTALYWYRQSLGQGLEFLIYFQGNSAPDKSGLPSDRFSAERTGGSVSTLTIQRTQQEDSAVYLCASSPRQSTFYGYTFGSGTRLTVV.